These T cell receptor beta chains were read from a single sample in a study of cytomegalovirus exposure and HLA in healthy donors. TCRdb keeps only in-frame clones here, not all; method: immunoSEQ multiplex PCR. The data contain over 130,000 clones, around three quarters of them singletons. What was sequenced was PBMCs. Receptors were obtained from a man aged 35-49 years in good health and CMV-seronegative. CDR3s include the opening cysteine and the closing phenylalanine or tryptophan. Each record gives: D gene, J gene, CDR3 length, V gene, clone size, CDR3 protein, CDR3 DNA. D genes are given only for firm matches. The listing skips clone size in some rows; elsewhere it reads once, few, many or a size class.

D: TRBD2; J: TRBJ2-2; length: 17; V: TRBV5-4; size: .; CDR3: CASSLTGLGVNTGELFF; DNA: TGTGCCAGCAGCTTGACGGGACTAGGAGTTAACACCGGGGAGCTGTTTTTT
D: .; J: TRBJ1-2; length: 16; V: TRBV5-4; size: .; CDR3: CASSLYPGEANYGYTF; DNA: TGTGCCAGCAGCTTGTACCCAGGGGAAGCGAACTATGGCTACACCTTC
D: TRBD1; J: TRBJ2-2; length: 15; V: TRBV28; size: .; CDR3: CASRGTGGNTGELFF; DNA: TGTGCCAGCAGAGGGACAGGGGGCAACACCGGGGAGCTGTTTTTT
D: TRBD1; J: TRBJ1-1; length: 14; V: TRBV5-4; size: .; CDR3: CASSRWDSNTEAFF; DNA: TGTGCCAGCAGCCGATGGGACAGTAACACTGAAGCTTTCTTT
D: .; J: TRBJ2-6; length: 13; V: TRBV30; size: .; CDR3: CAWIASGANGLTF; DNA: TGTGCCTGGATAGCTTCTGGGGCCAACGGCCTGACTTTC
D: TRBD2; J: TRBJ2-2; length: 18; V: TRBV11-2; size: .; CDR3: CASSLVASGRVFTGELFF; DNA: TGTGCCAGCAGCTTAGTCGCTAGCGGGAGGGTTTTCACCGGGGAGCTGTTTTTT
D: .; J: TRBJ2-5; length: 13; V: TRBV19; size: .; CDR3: CASSLQDQETQYF; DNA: TGTGCCAGTAGTCTACAGGACCAAGAGACCCAGTACTTC
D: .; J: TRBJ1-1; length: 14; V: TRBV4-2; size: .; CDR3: CASSLGGGGTEAFF; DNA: TGTGCCAGCAGCCTAGGCGGGGGAGGGACTGAAGCTTTCTTT
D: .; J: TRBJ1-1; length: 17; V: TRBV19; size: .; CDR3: CASSIRHYISMNTEAFF; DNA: TGTGCCAGTAGTATAAGGCACTACATCTCCATGAACACTGAAGCTTTCTTT
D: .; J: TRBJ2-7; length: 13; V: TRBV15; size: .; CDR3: CATSRSRLDEQYF; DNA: TGTGCCACCAGCAGATCCCGACTAGACGAGCAGTACTTC
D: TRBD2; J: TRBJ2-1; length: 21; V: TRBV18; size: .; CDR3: CASSPINLLTSGRESYNEQFF; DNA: TGTGCCAGCTCACCTATAAACTTACTGACTAGCGGGAGGGAGTCCTACAATGAGCAGTTCTTC
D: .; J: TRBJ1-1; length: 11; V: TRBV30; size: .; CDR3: CAWNNRRSAFF; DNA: TGTGCCTGGAATAATAGGAGATCGGCTTTCTTT
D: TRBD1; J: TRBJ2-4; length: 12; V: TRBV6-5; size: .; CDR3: CASSSLDREQYF; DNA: TGTGCCAGCAGTTCCCTGGACAGGGAACAGTACTTC
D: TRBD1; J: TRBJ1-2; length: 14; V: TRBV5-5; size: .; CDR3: CASSLGQGVYGYTF; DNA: TGTGCCAGCAGCTTGGGCCAGGGGGTCTATGGCTACACCTTC
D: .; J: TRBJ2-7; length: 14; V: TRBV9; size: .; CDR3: CASSVGASNYEQYF; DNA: TGTGCCAGCAGCGTAGGAGCTAGCAACTACGAGCAGTACTTC
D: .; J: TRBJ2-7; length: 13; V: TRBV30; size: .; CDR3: CAWSRGAPYEQYF; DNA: TGTGCCTGGAGTCGGGGGGCCCCCTACGAGCAGTACTTC
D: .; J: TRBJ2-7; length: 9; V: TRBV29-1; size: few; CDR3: CSPGFEQYF; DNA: TGCAGCCCCGGTTTCGAGCAGTACTTC
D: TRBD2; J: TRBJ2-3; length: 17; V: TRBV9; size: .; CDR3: CASSTRLAGGSTDTQYF; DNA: TGTGCCAGCAGCACGCGACTAGCGGGGGGGAGCACAGATACGCAGTATTTT
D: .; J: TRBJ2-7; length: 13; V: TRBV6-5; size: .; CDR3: CASSQGWSYEQYF; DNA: TGTGCCAGCAGTCAGGGGTGGTCCTACGAGCAGTACTTC
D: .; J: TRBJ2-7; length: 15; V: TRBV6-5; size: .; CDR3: CASSYGQGYSYEQYF; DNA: TGTGCCAGCAGTTACGGCCAGGGCTACTCCTACGAGCAGTACTTC
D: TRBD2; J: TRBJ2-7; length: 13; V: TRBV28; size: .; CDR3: CASRTSGGYEQYF; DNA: TGTGCCAGCAGGACTAGCGGGGGTTACGAGCAGTACTTC
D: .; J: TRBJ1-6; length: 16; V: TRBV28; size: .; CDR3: CASSFRDGSYNSPLHF; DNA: TGTGCCAGCAGTTTCAGGGATGGTTCCTATAATTCACCCCTCCACTTT
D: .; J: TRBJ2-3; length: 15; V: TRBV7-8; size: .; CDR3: CASSLGVGGTDTQYF; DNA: TGTGCCAGCAGCTTAGGAGTCGGGGGCACAGATACGCAGTATTTT
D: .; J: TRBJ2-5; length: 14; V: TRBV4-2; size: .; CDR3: CASSQGRVQETQYF; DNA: TGTGCCAGCAGCCAAGGGCGGGTACAAGAGACCCAGTACTTC
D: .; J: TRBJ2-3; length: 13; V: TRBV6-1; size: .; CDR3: CASIQGTVDTQYF; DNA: TGTGCCAGCATCCAGGGGACGGTAGATACGCAGTATTTT
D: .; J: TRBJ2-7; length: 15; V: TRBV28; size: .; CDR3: CASSHDRNQSYEQYF; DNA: TGTGCCAGCAGTCACGACAGAAATCAATCCTACGAGCAGTACTTC
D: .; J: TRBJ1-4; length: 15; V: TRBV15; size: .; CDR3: CATSRVQGLNEKLFF; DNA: TGTGCCACCAGCAGAGTACAGGGTTTAAATGAAAAACTGTTTTTT